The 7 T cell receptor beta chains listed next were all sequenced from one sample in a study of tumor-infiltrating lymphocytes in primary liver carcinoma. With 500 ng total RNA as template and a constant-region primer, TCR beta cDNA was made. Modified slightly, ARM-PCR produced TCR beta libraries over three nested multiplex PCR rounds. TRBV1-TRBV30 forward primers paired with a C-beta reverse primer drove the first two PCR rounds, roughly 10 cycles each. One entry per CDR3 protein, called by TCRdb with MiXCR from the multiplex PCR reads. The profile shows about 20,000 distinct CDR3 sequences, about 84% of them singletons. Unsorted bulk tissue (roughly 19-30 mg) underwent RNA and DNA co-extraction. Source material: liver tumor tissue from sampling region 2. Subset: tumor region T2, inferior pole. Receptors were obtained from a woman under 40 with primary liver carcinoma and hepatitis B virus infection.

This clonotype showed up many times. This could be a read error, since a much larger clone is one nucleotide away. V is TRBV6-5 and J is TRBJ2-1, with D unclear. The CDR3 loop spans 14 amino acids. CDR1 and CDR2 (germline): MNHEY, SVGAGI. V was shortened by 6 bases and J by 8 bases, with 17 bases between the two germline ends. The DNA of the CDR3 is TGTGCCAGCAGGGGTAGACCGAGGCCCCATGAGCAGTTCTTC. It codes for CASRGRPRPHEQFF.

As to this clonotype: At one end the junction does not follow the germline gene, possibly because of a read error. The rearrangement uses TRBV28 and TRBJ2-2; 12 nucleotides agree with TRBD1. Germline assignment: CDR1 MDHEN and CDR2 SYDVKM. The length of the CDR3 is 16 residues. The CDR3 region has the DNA TGTGCCCGCAGTCCGTGGGACAGGGGGCTGACCGGGGAGCTGCTTTTT. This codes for CARSPWDRGLTGELLF. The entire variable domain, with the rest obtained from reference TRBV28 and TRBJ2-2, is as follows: DVKVTQSSRYLVKRTGEKVFLECVQDMDHENMFWYRQDPGLGLRLIYFSYDVKMKEKGDIPEGYSVSREKKERFSLILESASTNQTSMYLCARSPWDRGLTGELLFGEGSRLTVL.

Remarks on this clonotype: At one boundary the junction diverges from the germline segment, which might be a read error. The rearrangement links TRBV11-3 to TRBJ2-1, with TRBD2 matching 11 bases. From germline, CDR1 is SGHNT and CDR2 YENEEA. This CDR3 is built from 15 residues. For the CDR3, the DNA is TGTCCCAGCAGCCGACTAGCGGGGAGGGGGTACGAGCAGTTCTTC. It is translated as CPSSRLAGRGYEQFF. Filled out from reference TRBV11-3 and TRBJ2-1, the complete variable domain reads EAGVVQSPRYKIIEKKQPVAFWCNPISGHNTLYWYLQNLGQGPELLIRYENEEAVDDSQLPKDRFSAERLKGVDSTLKIQPAELGDSAVYLCPSSRLAGRGYEQFFGPGTRLTVL.

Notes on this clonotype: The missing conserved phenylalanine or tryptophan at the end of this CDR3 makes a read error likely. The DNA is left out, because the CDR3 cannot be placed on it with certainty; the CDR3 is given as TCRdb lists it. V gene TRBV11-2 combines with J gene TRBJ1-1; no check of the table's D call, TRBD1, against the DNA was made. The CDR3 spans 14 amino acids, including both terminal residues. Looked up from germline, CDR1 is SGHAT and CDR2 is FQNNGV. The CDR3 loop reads CASRYAGGRAEASS.

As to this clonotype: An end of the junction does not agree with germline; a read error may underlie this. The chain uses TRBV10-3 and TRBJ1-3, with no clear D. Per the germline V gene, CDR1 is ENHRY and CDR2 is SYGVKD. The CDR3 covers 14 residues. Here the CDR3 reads CAISESVSDNTVYF. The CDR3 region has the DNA TGTGCCATCAGTGAGTCAGTTTCTGATAACACCGTATATTTT.

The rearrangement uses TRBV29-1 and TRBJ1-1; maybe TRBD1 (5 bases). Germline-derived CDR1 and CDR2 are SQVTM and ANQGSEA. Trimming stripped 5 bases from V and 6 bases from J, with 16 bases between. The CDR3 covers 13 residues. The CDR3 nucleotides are TGCAGCGTTTGTGATGGGGCGCTCCCTGAAGCTTTCTTT. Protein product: CSVCDGALPEAFF.

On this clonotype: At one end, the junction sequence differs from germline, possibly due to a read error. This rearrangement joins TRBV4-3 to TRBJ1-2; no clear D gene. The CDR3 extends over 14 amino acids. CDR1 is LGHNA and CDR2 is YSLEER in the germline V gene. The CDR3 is CTSSAELEIYAYTF. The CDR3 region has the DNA TGCACCAGTAGCGCTGAGTTGGAGATCTATGCCTACACCTTC.